Listed here are 26 T cell receptor beta chains from one sample, sequenced in a study of T cell responses to AZD1222 COVID-19 vaccine (dated by TCRdb to about 2021). Receptors were amplified or captured by the immunoSEQ multiplex PCR assay. TCRdb obtained this table from immuneACCESS and retained in-frame rearrangements with V and J assigned. These tables miss some clones; where compared with another copy, unresolved V genes account for less than half of the shortfall, and the remainder is unexplained. The sample yields fewer than 85,000 clones; roughly nine tenths were counted once. The ten largest make up roughly 29% of the sample. In the paper's terms, the time point label means: baseline before first vaccination. The starting material was peripheral blood, obtained on day 0 of AZD1222 vaccination. These receptor sequences come from an adult in good health.

V and J are TRBV28 and TRBJ1-2, with TRBD1 matching 11 bases. Germline trimming cut 6 bases from V and 6 bases from J; bases unmatched to any gene: 3. This CDR3 comprises 13 residues. CDR1 is MDHEN, CDR2 SYDVKM, per germline. CDR3 sequence reads: CASSQGQGDGYTF. In nucleotides, the CDR3 is TGTGCCAGCAGCCAGGGACAGGGGGATGGCTACACCTTC.

The chain couples TRBV5-6 to TRBJ1-5, with D unresolved. V lost 1 base to trimming and J lost 1 base, with 12 bases between them. Germline-derived CDR1 and CDR2 are SGHDT and YYEEEE. This CDR3 spans 16 amino acids. The CDR3 is CASSLLAAGSNQPQHF. The CDR3 DNA follows: TGTGCCAGCAGCTTGCTGGCAGCGGGCAGCAATCAGCCCCAGCATTTT.

The chain carries TRBV19 and TRBJ1-2, with D possibly matching TRBD1 (5 bases). The germline V gene has CDR1 LNHDA and CDR2 SQIVND (reference sequence). The CDR3 sequence is 14 residues long. V was trimmed by 6 bases and J by 0 bases, leaving 11 bases between them. CDR3 bases: TGTGCCAGTAGCCGGACAACCACTAACTATGGCTACACCTTC. The encoded protein is CASSRTTTNYGYTF.

This clone showed up just a few times. V usage is TRBV6-2 or TRBV6-3 and J usage is TRBJ2-7; D is possibly TRBD2 (5 bases). Germline CDR1 reads MNHEY; CDR2 reads SVGEGT. The CDR3 length is 14 residues. V lost 4 bases and J lost 6, with 16 bases in between. The DNA of the CDR3 is TGTGCCAGCAGTTTTACCGATGATGGGAGCGAGCAGTACTTC. This gives the protein CASSFTDDGSEQYF.

This clone was detected only once. The chain combines TRBV7-8 with TRBJ2-3; TRBD2 aligns across 11 bases. The trim removed 2 bases at V and 0 bases at J, leaving 1 base unmatched. The CDR3 is 16 amino acids. Germline-derived CDR1 and CDR2 are SGHVS and FQNEAQ. The CDR3 sequence: CASSLTSGRSTDTQYF. The CDR3, as DNA: TGTGCCAGCAGCTTAACTAGCGGGAGAAGCACAGATACGCAGTATTTT.

V usage is TRBV4-1 and J usage is TRBJ2-7, with 12 bases lining up with TRBD2. This CDR3 has 18 amino acids. Looked up from germline, CDR1 is MGHRA and CDR2 is YSYEKL. V gave up 0 bases and J gave up 5 bases; unmatched junction bases: 11. Here the CDR3 DNA reads TGCGCCAGCAGCCAAGAGGTTGGACTAGCGGGACGCCCCCACGAGCAGTACTTC. Amino acid sequence: CASSQEVGLAGRPHEQYF.

The rearrangement links TRBV6-5 to TRBJ1-2, with D possibly TRBD1 on 5 matching bases. The V end was cut by 7 bases, the J end by 11 bases, with 23 bases between. Germline CDR1 is MNHEY and CDR2 is SVGAGI. CDR3 length: 14 residues. The CDR3 spells CASTSGPNLREYTF. The CDR3 DNA follows: TGTGCCAGCACCTCGGGACCCAATTTGCGGGAGTACACCTTC.

By proportion, this clone is large. The chain recombines TRBV29-1 with TRBJ2-1, with a possible D match to TRBD2 (6 bases). CDR3 length: 14 residues. Germline loops: CDR1 SQVTM, CDR2 ANQGSEA. Trimming cost V 6 bases and J 0 bases, with 12 bases left between them. In DNA, the CDR3 is TGCAGCGTAAGATCCGGGAGCTCCTACAATGAGCAGTTCTTC. Its protein product is CSVRSGSSYNEQFF.

The chain has TRBV5-1 and TRBJ2-6, with D possibly called TRBD1 or TRBD2 (5 bases each). CDR3 length equals 16 residues. The V end lost 7 bases, the J end lost 0 bases, and 14 bases lay between the germline ends. Germline V CDR1 and CDR2: SGHRS, YFSETQ. The CDR3 DNA reads TGCGCCAGCCCTCGGGACGGCCACTCTGGGGCCAACGTCCTGACTTTC. Protein: CASPRDGHSGANVLTF. The full variable domain, rest sourced from reference TRBV5-1 and TRBJ2-6, is KAGVTQTPRYLIKTRGQQVTLSCSPISGHRSVSWYQQTPGQGLQFLFEYFSETQRNKGNFPGRFSGRQFSNSRSEMNVSTLELGDSALYLCASPRDGHSGANVLTFGAGSRLTVL.

The genes are TRBV27 and TRBJ2-7; D is unclear. This CDR3 has 12 amino acids. Germline V CDR1 and CDR2: MNHEY, SMNVEV (reference sequence). Between the trimmed V and J ends, which lost 8 bases and 0 bases, there was a span of 8 bases. In nucleotides, the CDR3 is TGTGCCAGCTGGAAGTACTCCTACGAGCAGTACTTC. Amino acids: CASWKYSYEQYF.

V usage is TRBV19 and J usage is TRBJ2-1, with D tentatively TRBD1 (6 bases). V was shortened by 5 bases and J by 3 bases, with 17 bases between the two germline ends. The germline V gene encodes CDR1 LNHDA and CDR2 SQIVND (reference sequence). The length of the CDR3 is 16 residues. The CDR3: CASSPLPGQVYNEQFF. DNA for the CDR3: TGTGCCAGTAGTCCCCTGCCGGGACAAGTCTACAATGAGCAGTTCTTC.

This clone was seen only a few times. The chain combines TRBV28 with TRBJ1-1; D is undetermined. Germline V gene data show CDR1 as MDHEN and CDR2 as SYDVKM. The CDR3 covers 13 residues. The V gene lost 2 bases and the J gene lost 1 base, with 5 bases spanning the gap. The DNA of the CDR3 is TGTGCCAGCAGTTTACGGGGGAACACTGAAGCTTTCTTT. It specifies CASSLRGNTEAFF. Supplemented by reference TRBV28 and TRBJ1-1, the full variable domain reads DVKVTQSSRYLVKRTGEKVFLECVQDMDHENMFWYRQDPGLGLRLIYFSYDVKMKEKGDIPEGYSVSREKKERFSLILESASTNQTSMYLCASSLRGNTEAFFGQGTRLTVV.

The rearrangement links TRBV12-3 or TRBV12-4 to TRBJ1-4; D is ambiguous. There are 13 residues in the CDR3. The germline V and J ends were trimmed by 8 bases and 8 bases, with 15 bases remaining between them. CDR3 protein: CASQRILREKLFF. The CDR3 nucleotides read TGTGCCAGCCAAAGAATTCTCAGAGAAAAACTGTTTTTT.

This chain connects TRBV28 to TRBJ1-1, with 7 bases lining up with TRBD1. Losses at the gene ends were 7 bases for V and 1 base for J; bases not matched to a gene: 3. Germline V gives CDR1 MDHEN, CDR2 SYDVKM. The CDR3 is 13 residues long. CDR3 sequence: CASTWTGNTEAFF. The CDR3 coding sequence is TGTGCCAGCACTTGGACAGGGAACACTGAAGCTTTCTTT.

V gene TRBV2 combines with J gene TRBJ2-3, with D perhaps assigned TRBD1 or TRBD2 (5 bases each). CDR3 length: 14 amino acids. V lost 4 bases and J lost 5, with 13 bases in between. Germline values: CDR1 SNHLY, CDR2 FYNNEI. DNA of the CDR3: TGTGCCAGCAGTGTCACTAGGGGAATAGATACGCAGTATTTT. This sequence encodes CASSVTRGIDTQYF.

V and J are TRBV27 and TRBJ2-2, with 7 bases fitting TRBD1. The length of the CDR3 is 14 residues. V lost 4 bases to trimming and J lost 4 bases; unmatched junction nucleotides: 3. Germline V gene data show CDR1 as MNHEY and CDR2 as SMNVEV (reference sequence). The CDR3 is CASSYRGFTGELFF. The CDR3 bases are TGTGCCAGCAGTTACAGGGGTTTCACCGGGGAGCTGTTTTTT.

The chain combines TRBV6-4 with TRBJ2-2; unclear D gene. Trimming removed 4 bases from V and 1 base from J, with 7 bases in between. The germline V gene encodes CDR1 MRHNA and CDR2 SNTAGT. There are 14 residues in the CDR3. CDR3 nucleotides: TGTGCCAGCAGTGGAAGGGAGAACACCGGGGAGCTGTTTTTT. Translated, it gives CASSGRENTGELFF.

The chain links TRBV5-6 to TRBJ2-7; TRBD2 aligns across 8 bases. The germline V gene has CDR1 SGHDT and CDR2 YYEEEE. With 1 base clipped from V and 2 bases from J, the junction kept 5 bases outside the gene matches. The CDR3 has 15 amino acids. The CDR3, as DNA: TGTGCCAGCAGCTTGACGGGGGGGAGCACCTACGAGCAGTACTTC. Its protein product is CASSLTGGSTYEQYF. The whole variable domain, filled in from reference TRBV5-6 and TRBJ2-7, reads DAGVTQSPTHLIKTRGQQVTLRCSPKSGHDTVSWYQQALGQGPQFIFQYYEEEERQRGNFPDRFSGHQFPNYSSELNVNALLLGDSALYLCASSLTGGSTYEQYFGPGTRLTVT.

V and J are TRBV9 and TRBJ1-4; D is unresolved. The CDR3 runs to 15 residues. V lost 0 bases to trimming and J lost 5 bases, with 11 bases between them. CDR1 and CDR2 (germline): SGDLS, YYNGEE. DNA for the CDR3: TGTGCCAGCAGCGTAGGCGGGAGGCTAAATGAAAAACTGTTTTTT. Residues: CASSVGGRLNEKLFF.

V and J are TRBV19 and TRBJ1-1; D possibly corresponds to TRBD1 (6 bases). The CDR3 is made up of 14 amino acids. Germline CDR1 is LNHDA and CDR2 is SQIVND (reference sequence). Trimming removed 4 bases at V and 4 bases at J, with 13 bases between. CDR3 loop: CASSTYRVSTEAFF. CDR3 in DNA: TGTGCCAGTAGTACGTACAGGGTGAGCACTGAAGCTTTCTTT.

The chain employs TRBV27 and TRBJ2-7; 8 nucleotides agree with TRBD1. Germline CDR1 and CDR2: MNHEY and SMNVEV (reference sequence). There are 16 residues in the CDR3. V was pared by 5 bases and J by 4 bases, with 13 bases of the junction left unmatched. The CDR3 region has the DNA TGTGCCAGCAGTCCGCTGGGGGACAGGCTCTCTTACGAGCAGTACTTC. As protein: CASSPLGDRLSYEQYF.

This clone was counted only a few times. J is TRBJ2-2 and V is TRBV7-9; a possible D gene is TRBD2 (5 bases). There are 13 residues in the CDR3. V lost 2 bases and J 5 bases, leaving 6 bases between the germline ends. CDR1 SEHNR and CDR2 FQNEAQ come from the germline V gene (reference sequence). The CDR3 region is CASSLTGTGELFF. The DNA for the CDR3 is TGTGCCAGCAGCTTAACGGGGACCGGGGAGCTGTTTTTT.

The chain is built from TRBV28 and TRBJ1-1, with a possible D match to TRBD1 (5 bases). V shed 2 bases and J shed 1 base, with 8 bases lying between them. The CDR3 loop spans 14 amino acids. The germline V gene has CDR1 MDHEN and CDR2 SYDVKM. The CDR3 DNA is TGTGCCAGCAGTTTAATAGGGACGAACACTGAAGCTTTCTTT. This codes for CASSLIGTNTEAFF.

This chain uses TRBV9 with TRBJ2-2; TRBD2 is a possible D gene (6 bases). This CDR3 spans 16 amino acids. CDR1 and CDR2 (germline): SGDLS, YYNGEE. The V and J ends lost 4 bases and 2 bases respectively, with 15 bases between them. The chain's CDR3 is CASSPRVAANTGELFF. The CDR3 DNA is TGTGCCAGCAGCCCCCGGGTAGCGGCTAACACCGGGGAGCTGTTTTTT.

The chain couples TRBV7-3 to TRBJ1-1; the D is unclear. CDR1 is SGHTA, CDR2 FQGTGA, per germline. This CDR3 region has 13 residues. Trimming shortened V by 5 bases and J by 0 bases, and 7 bases separated the two germline ends. The chain's CDR3 is CASSLGMNTEAFF. The CDR3 coding sequence is TGTGCCAGCAGCCTTGGAATGAACACTGAAGCTTTCTTT.

The chain carries TRBV5-4 and TRBJ2-1, with D uncertain. The CDR3 sequence is 15 residues long. The V gene's germline CDR1 is SGHNT and CDR2 YYREEE (reference sequence). The V end was cut by 2 bases, the J end by 0 bases, with 9 bases between. This CDR3 reads CASSFSQSSYNEQFF. CDR3 nucleotides: TGTGCCAGCAGCTTCTCACAGAGCTCCTACAATGAGCAGTTCTTC.